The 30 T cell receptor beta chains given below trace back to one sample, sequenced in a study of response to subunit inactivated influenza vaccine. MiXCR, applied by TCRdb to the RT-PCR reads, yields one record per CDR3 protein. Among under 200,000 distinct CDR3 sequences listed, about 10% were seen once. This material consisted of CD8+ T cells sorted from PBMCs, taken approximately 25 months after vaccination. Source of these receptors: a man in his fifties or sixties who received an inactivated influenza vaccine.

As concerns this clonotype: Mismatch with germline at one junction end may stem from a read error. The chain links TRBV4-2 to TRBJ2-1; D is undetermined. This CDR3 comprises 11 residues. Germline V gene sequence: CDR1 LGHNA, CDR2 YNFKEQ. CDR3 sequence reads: CASSYDNEQFF. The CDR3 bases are TGTGCCAGCAGCTACGACAACGAGCAGTTCTTC.

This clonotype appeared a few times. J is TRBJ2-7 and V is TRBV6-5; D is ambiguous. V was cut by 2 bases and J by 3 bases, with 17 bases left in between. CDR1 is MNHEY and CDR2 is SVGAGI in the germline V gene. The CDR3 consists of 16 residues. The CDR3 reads CASSYSRLTGHYEQYF. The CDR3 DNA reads TGTGCCAGCAGTTACAGCAGGCTCACCGGGCACTACGAGCAGTACTTC.

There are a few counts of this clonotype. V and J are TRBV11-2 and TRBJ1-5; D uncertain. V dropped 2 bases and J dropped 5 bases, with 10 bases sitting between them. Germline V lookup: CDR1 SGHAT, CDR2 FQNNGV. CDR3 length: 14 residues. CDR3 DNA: TGTGCCAGCAGCTTATACGGAAGAGATCAGCCCCAGCATTTT. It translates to CASSLYGRDQPQHF.

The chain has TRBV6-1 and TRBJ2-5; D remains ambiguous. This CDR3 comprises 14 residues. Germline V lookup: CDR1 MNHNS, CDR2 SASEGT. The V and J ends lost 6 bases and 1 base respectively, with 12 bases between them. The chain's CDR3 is CASSLTWGQETQYF. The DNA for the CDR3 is TGTGCCAGCAGCCTAACCTGGGGCCAAGAGACCCAGTACTTC.

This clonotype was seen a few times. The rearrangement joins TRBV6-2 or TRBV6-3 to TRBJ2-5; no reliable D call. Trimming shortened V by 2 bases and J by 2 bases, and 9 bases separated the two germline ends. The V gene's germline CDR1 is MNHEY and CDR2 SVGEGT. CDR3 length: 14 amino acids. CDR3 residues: CASSYAALQETQYF. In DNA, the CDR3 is TGTGCCAGCAGTTACGCTGCACTGCAAGAGACCCAGTACTTC.

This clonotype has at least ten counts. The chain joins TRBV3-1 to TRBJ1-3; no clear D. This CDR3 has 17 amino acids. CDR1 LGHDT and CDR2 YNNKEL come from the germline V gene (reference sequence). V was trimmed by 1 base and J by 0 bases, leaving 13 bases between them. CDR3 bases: TGTGCCAGCAGCCAAGGCATCACCGACGGCTCTGGAAACACCATATATTTT. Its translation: CASSQGITDGSGNTIYF.

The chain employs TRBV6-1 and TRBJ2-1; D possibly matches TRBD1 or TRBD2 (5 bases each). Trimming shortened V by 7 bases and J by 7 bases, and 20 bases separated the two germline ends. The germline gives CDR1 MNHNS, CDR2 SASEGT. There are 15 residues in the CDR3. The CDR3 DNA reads TGTGCCAGCAAAGGGGCCACGGGGTTGTGGAATGAGCAGTTCTTC. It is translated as CASKGATGLWNEQFF.

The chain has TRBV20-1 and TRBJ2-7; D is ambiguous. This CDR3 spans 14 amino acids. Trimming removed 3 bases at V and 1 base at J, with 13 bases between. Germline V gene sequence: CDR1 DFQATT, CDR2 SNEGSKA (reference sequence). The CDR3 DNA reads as TGCAGTGCTAGCTCCAGTAAAACTTCCTACGAGCAGTACTTC. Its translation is CSASSSKTSYEQYF.

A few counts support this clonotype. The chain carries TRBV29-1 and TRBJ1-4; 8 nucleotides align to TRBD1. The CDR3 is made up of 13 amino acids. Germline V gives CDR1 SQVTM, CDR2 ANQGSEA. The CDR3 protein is CSLRRQGSEKLFF. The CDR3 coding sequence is TGCAGTCTGCGGCGACAGGGGAGTGAAAAACTGTTTTTT.

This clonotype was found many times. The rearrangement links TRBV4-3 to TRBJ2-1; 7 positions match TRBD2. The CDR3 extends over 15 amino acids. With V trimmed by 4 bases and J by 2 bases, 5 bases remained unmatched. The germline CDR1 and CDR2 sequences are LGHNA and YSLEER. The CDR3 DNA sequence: TGCGCCAGCAGCCCTGGGAGGGCCCCCTACAATGAGCAGTTCTTC. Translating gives CASSPGRAPYNEQFF.

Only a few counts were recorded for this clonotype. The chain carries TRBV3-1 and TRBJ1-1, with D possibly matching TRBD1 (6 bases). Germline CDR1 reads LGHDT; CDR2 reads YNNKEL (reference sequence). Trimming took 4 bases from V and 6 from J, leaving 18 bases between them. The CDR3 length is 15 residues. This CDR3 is CASSPLDSPLAEAFF. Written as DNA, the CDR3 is TGTGCCAGCAGCCCTCTGGACAGCCCGTTGGCTGAAGCTTTCTTT.

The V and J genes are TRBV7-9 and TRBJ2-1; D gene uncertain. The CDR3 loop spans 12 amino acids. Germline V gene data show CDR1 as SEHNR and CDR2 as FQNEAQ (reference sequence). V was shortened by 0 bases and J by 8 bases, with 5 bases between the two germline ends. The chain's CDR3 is CASSLAADEQFF. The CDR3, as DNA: TGTGCCAGCAGCTTAGCGGCCGATGAGCAGTTCTTC.

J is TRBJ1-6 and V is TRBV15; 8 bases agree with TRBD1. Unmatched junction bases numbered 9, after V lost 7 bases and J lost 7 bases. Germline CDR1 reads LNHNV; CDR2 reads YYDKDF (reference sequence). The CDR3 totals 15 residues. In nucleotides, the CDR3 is TGTGCCACCACCCCCGGACAGGGTGGGAATTCACCCCTCCACTTT. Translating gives CATTPGQGGNSPLHF.

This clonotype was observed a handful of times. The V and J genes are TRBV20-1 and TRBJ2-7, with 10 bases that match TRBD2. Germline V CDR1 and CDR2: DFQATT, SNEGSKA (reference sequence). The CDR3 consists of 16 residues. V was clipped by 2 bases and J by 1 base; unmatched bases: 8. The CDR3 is CSARSGASGGSYEQYF. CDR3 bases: TGCAGTGCTAGATCGGGGGCTAGCGGGGGTTCCTACGAGCAGTACTTC.

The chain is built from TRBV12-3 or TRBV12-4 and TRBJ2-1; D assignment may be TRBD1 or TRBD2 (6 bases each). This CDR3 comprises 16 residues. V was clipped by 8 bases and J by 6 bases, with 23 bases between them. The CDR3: CASSLGPGARLNEQFF. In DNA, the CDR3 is TGTGCCAGCTCCCTAGGTCCGGGGGCGCGTCTCAATGAGCAGTTCTTC.

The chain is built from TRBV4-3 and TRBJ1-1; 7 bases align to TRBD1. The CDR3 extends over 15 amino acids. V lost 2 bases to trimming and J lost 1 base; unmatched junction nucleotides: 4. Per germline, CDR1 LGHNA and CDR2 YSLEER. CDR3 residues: CASSQNRGRNTEAFF. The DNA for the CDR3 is TGCGCCAGCAGCCAAAACAGGGGAAGGAACACTGAAGCTTTCTTT.

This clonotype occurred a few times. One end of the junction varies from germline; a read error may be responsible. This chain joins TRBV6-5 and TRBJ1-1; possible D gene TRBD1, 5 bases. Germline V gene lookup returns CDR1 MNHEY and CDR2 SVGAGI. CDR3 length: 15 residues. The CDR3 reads CAGSYRPDIYTEAFF. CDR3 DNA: TGTGCCGGCAGTTACAGACCGGACATCTACACTGAAGCTTTCTTT.

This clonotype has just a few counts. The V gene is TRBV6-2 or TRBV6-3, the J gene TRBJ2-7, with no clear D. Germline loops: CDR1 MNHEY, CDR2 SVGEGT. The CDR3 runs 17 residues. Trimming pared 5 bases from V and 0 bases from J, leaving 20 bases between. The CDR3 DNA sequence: TGTGCCAGCAGTCCCGTCGCGGTTGGGTTTACCTCCTACGAGCAGTACTTC. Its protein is CASSPVAVGFTSYEQYF.

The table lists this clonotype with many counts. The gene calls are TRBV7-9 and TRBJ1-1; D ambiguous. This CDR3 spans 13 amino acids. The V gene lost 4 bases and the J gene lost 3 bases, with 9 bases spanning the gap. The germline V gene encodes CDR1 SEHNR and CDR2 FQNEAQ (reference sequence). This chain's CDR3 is CASSSSAHTEAFF. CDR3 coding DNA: TGTGCCAGCAGCTCGTCGGCCCACACTGAAGCTTTCTTT.

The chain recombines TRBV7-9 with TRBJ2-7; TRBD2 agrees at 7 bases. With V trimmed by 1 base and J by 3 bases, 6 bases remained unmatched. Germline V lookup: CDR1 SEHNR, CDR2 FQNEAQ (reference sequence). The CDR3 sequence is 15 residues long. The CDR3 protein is CASSLGTSVGYEQYF. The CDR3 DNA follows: TGTGCCAGCAGCTTAGGGACTAGTGTCGGCTACGAGCAGTACTTC. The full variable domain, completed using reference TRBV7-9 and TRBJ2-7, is DTGVSQNPRHKITKRGQNVTFRCDPISEHNRLYWYRQTLGQGPEFLTYFQNEAQLEKSRLLSDRFSAERPKGSFSTLEIQRTEQGDSAMYLCASSLGTSVGYEQYFGPGTRLTVT.

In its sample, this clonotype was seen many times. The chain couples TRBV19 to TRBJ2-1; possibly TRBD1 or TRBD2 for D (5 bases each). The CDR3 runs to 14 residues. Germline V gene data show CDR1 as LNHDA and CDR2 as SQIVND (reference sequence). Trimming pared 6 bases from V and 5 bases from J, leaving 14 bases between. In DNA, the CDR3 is TGTGCCAGTAGCTCCCAGGGACCCCACAATGAGCAGTTCTTC. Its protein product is CASSSQGPHNEQFF.

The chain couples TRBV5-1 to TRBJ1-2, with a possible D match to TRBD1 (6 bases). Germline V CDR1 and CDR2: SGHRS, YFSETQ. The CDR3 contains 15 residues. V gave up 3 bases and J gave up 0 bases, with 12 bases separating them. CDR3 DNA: TGCGCCAGCAGCTCTACAGGGACCGCTAACTATGGCTACACCTTC. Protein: CASSSTGTANYGYTF.

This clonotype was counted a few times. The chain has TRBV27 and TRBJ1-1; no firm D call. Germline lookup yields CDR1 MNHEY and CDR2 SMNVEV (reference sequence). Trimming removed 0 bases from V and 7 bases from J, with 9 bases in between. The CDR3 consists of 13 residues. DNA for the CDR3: TGTGCCAGCAGTTTATCGAGGGCGGTTGAAGCTTTCTTT. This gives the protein CASSLSRAVEAFF.

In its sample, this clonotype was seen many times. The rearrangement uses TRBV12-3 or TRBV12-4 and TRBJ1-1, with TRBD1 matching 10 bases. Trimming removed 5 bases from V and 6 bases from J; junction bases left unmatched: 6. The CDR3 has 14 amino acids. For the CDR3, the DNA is TGTGCCAGCAGTACCGGGACAGGGGATTCTGAAGCTTTCTTT. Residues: CASSTGTGDSEAFF.

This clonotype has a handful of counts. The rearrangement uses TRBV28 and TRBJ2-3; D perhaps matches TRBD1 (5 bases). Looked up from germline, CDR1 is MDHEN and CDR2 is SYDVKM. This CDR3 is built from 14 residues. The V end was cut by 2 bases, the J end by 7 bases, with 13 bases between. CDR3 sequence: CASSLLRTTNTQYF. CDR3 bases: TGTGCCAGCAGTTTACTTCGGACAACAAATACGCAGTATTTT.

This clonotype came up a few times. The CDR3 region is CASSPGTGVRYEQYF. CDR3 coding DNA: TGTGCCAGCAGTCCAGGGACAGGGGTGCGCTACGAGCAGTACTTC. V usage is TRBV12-3 or TRBV12-4 and J usage is TRBJ2-7; 10 nucleotides agree with TRBD1. This CDR3 spans 15 amino acids. The junction had 7 bases not matched to a gene; V was cut back by 5 bases and J by 3 bases.

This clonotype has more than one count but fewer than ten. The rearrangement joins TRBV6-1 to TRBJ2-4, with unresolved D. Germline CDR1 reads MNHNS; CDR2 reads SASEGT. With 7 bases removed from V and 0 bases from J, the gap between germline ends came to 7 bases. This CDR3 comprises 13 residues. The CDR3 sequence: CASTNTAKNIQYF. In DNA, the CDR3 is TGTGCCAGCACCAACACAGCCAAAAACATTCAGTACTTC.

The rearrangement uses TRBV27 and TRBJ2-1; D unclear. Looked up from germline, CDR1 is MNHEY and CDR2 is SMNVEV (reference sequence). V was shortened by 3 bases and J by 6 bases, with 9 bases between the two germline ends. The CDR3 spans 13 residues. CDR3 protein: CASSFHSSNEQFF. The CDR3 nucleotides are TGTGCCAGCAGTTTCCATTCTAGCAATGAGCAGTTCTTC.

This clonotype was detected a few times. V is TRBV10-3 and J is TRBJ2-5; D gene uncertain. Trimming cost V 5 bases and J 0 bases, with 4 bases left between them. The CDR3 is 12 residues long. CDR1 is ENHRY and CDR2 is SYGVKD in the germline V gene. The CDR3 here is CAISSYQETQYF. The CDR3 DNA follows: TGTGCCATCAGTTCGTACCAAGAGACCCAGTACTTC.

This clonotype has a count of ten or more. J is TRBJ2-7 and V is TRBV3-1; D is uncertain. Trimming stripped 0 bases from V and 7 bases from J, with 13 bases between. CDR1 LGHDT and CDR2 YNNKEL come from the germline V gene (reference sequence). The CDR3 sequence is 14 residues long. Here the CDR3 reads CASSQESRKREQYF. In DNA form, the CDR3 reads TGTGCCAGCAGCCAAGAGTCACGGAAGAGGGAGCAGTACTTC.